This TCR beta chain was profiled in a study of identical twins. TCRdb redid the calling of the 5' RACE reads with MiXCR, one entry per CDR3 protein. Here the sample spans some 500,000 distinct CDR3 sequences, 20% to 25% being singletons. Study-wide points: For cord blood, abundant beta clonotypes had fewer insertions, unlike memory repertoires, which showed none.

The CDR3 runs 12 residues. Germline CDR1 reads SGHAT; CDR2 reads FQNNGV. V was pared by 8 bases and J by 6 bases, with 12 bases between. On this clonotype itself: What it binds is not known.

The same data also contributed to another study, on T cells expressing NK-cell markers.

This chain uses TRBV11-2 with TRBJ2-3; no reliable D call. The source material was CD4+ T cells sorted from blood. The receptor's source is a woman between 18 and 30 years old in good health. CDR3 sequence: CASGPGSDTQYF. CDR3 nucleotides: TGTGCCAGCGGCCCCGGGTCCGATACGCAGTATTTT.